The clone carrying this T cell receptor (beta chain) has at least ten counts. Its antigen remains unknown. This sample is drawn from a study of T-cell reconstitution after alpha-beta-depleted transplantation in children. Findings and caveats of the study: After one year, T-cell counts and TCRbeta diversity mostly came from new T cells.

Unique molecular identifiers were built into the TCRbeta library. TCRdb re-derived calls from the PCR reads in MiXCR, one entry per CDR3 protein. The profile shows about 230,000 distinct CDR3 sequences, approximately 11% of them singletons. CDR3 length: 14 amino acids. V lost 5 bases to trimming and J lost 10 bases; unmatched junction nucleotides: 5. This chain connects TRBV12-3 or TRBV12-4 to TRBJ1-4; 12 bases are a match to TRBD1. The sample in question was PBMCs, obtained before TCRalphabeta/CD19-depleted stem cell transplant. The source is a child under two years old with acute myeloid leukemia, due to receive a stem cell transplant. CDR3: CASSTGQGAGKLFF. CDR3 nucleotides: TGTGCCAGCAGTACGGGACAGGGGGCGGGAAAACTGTTTTTT.